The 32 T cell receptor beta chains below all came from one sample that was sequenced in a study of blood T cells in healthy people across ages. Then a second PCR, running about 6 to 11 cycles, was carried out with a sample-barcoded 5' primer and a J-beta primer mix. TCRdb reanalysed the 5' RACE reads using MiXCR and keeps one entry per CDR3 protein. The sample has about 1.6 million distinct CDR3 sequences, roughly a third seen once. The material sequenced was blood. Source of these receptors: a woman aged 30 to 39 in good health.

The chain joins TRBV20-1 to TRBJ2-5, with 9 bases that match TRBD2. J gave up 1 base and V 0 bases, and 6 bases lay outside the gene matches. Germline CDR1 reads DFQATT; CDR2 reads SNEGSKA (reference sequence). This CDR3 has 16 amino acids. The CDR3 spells CSARDERGVLQETQYF. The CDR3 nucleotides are TGCAGTGCTAGAGACGAGCGGGGGGTCCTCCAAGAGACCCAGTACTTC.

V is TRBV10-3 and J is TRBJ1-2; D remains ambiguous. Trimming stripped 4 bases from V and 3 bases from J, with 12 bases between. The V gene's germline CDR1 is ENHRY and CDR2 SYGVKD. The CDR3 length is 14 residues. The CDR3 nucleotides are TGTGCCATCAGTGCCCGTCAAGTTGACTATGGCTACACCTTC. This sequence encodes CAISARQVDYGYTF.

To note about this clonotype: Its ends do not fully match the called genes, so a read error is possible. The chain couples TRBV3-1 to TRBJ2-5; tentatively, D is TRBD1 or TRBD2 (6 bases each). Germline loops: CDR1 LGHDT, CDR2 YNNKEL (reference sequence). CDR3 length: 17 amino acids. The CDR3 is CVSSHPPRGASGETQYF. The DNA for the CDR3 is TGTGTCAGCAGCCATCCTCCTAGGGGGGCCTCGGGAGAGACCCAGTACTTC.

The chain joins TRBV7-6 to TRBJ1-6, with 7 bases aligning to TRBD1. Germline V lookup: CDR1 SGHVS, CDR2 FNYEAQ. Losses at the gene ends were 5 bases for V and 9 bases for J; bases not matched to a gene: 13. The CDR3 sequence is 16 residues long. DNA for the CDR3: TGTGCCAGCAGCGCAACAGGGGCGGTCCTTGGTTCACCCCTCCACTTT. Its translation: CASSATGAVLGSPLHF.

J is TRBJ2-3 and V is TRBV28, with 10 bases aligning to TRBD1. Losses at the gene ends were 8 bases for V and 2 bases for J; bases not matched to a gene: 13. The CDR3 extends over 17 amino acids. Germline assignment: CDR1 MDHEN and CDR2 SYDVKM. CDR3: CASWDRGLNIYTDTQYF. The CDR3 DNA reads TGTGCCAGCTGGGACAGGGGCCTTAATATATACACAGATACGCAGTATTTT. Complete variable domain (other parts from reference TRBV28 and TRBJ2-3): DVKVTQSSRYLVKRTGEKVFLECVQDMDHENMFWYRQDPGLGLRLIYFSYDVKMKEKGDIPEGYSVSREKKERFSLILESASTNQTSMYLCASWDRGLNIYTDTQYFGPGTRLTVL.

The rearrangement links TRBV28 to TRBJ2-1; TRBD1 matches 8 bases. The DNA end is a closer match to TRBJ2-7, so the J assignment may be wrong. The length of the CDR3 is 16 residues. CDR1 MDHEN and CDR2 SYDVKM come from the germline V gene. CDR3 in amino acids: CASGNQDRERYNEQYF. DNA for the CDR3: TGTGCCAGCGGCAACCAGGACAGGGAGAGGTACAATGAGCAGTACTTC.

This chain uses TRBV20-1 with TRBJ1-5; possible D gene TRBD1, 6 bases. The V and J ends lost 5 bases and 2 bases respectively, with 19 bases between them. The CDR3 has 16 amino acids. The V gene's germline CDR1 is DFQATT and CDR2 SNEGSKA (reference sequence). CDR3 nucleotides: TGCAGTGCTGCAGGGGTTGGCCTCAGGGGCAATCAGCCCCAGCATTTT. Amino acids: CSAAGVGLRGNQPQHF.

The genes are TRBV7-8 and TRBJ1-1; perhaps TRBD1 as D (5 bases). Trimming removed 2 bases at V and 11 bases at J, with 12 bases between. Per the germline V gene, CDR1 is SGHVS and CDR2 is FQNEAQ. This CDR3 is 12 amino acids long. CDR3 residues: CASSLMRGIAFF. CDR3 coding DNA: TGTGCCAGCAGCTTAATGAGGGGAATTGCTTTCTTT. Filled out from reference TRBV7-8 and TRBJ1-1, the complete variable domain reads GAGVSQSPRYKVAKRGQDVALRCDPISGHVSLFWYQQALGQGPEFLTYFQNEAQLDKSGLPSDRFFAERPEGSVSTLKIQRTQQEDSAVYLCASSLMRGIAFFGQGTRLTVV.

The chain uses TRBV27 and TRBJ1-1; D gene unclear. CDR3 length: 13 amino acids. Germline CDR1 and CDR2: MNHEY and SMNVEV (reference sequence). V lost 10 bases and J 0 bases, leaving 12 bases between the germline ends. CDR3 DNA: TGTGCCACCTCTCCTCACATGAACACTGAAGCTTTCTTT. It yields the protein CATSPHMNTEAFF.

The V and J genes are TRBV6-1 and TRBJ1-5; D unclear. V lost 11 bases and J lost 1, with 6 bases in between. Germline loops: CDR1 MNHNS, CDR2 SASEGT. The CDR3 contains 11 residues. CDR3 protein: CACTSNQPQHF. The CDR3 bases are TGTGCCTGCACGAGCAATCAGCCCCAGCATTTT.

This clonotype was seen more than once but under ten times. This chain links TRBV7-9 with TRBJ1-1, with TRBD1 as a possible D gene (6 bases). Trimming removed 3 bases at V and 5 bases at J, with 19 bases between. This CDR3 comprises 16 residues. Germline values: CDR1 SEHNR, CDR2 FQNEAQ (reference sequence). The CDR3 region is CASSFGLGGGYTEAFF. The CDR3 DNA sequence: TGTGCCAGCAGCTTCGGCCTCGGGGGGGGCTATACTGAAGCTTTCTTT.

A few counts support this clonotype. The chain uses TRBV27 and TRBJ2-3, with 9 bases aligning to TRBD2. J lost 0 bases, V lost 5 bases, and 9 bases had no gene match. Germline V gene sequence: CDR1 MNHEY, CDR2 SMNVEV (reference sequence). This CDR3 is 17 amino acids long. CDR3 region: CASSPLKAGGSTDTQYF. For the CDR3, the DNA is TGTGCCAGCAGTCCGCTCAAAGCGGGGGGTAGCACAGATACGCAGTATTTT.

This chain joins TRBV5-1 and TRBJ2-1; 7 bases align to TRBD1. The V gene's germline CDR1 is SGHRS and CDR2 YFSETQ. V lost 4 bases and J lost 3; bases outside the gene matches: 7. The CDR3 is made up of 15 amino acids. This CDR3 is CASSPTGTVYNEQFF. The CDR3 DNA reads TGCGCCAGCAGCCCGACCGGGACAGTCTACAATGAGCAGTTCTTC.

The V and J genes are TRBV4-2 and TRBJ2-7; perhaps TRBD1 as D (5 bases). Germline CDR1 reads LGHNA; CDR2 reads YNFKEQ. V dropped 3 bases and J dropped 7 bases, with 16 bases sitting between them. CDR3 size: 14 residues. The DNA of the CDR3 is TGTGCCAGCAGCCAGCCACAGGATCTCGGGGAGCAGTACTTC. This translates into CASSQPQDLGEQYF.

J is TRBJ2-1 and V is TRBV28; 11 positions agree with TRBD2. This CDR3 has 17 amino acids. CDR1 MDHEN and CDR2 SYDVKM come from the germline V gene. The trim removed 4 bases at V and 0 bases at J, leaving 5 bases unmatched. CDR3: CASSSLTSGASYNEQFF. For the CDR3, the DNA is TGTGCCAGCAGTTCCTTGACTAGCGGGGCCTCCTACAATGAGCAGTTCTTC.

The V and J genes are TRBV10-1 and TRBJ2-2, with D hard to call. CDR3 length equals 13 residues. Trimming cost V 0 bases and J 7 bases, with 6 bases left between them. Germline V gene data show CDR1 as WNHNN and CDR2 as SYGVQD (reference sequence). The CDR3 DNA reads TGCGCCAGCAGTGAGTCGCTTTACGGGGAGCTGTTTTTT. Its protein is CASSESLYGELFF.

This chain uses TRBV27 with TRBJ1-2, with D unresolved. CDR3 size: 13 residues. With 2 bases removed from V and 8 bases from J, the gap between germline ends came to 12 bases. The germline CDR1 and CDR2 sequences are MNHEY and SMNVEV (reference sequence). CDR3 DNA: TGTGCCAGCAGTTTAACAAAATATGGGGGCTACACCTTC. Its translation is CASSLTKYGGYTF.

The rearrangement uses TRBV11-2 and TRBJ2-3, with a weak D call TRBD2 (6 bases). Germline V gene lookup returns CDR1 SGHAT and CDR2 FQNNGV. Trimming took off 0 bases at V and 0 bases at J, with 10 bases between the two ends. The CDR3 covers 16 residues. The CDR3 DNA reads TGTGCCAGCAGCTTAGAGATCGGGACTAGCACAGATACGCAGTATTTT. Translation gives CASSLEIGTSTDTQYF.

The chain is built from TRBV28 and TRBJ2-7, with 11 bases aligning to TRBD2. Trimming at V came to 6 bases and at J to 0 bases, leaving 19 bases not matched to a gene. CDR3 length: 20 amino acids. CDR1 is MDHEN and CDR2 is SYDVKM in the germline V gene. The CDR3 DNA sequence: TGTGCCAGCAGCGCCCCGTCTAGCGGGAGGCCGCCCCTGAGCTCCTACGAGCAGTACTTC. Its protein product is CASSAPSSGRPPLSSYEQYF.

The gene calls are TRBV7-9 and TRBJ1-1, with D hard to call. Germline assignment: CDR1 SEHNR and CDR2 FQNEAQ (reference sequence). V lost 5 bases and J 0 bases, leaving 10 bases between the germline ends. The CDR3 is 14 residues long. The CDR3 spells CASSPVQVNTEAFF. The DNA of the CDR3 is TGTGCCAGCAGCCCCGTGCAAGTGAACACTGAAGCTTTCTTT.

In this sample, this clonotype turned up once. CDR3 amino acids: CASSPMLTEAFF. The CDR3 DNA sequence: TGTGCCAGCTCCCCAATGCTGACGGAAGCTTTCTTT. V usage is TRBV6-2 or TRBV6-3 and J usage is TRBJ1-1; D not certain. Looked up from germline, CDR1 is MNHEY and CDR2 is SVGEGT. Trimming removed 8 bases from V and 8 bases from J, with 15 bases in between. The CDR3 is 12 residues long.

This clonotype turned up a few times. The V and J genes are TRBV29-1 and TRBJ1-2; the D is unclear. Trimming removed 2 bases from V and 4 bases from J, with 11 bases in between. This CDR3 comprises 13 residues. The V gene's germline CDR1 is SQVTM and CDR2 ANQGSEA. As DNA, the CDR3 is TGCAGCGTTGAAATAGCGGCGGGCTATGGCTACACCTTC. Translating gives CSVEIAAGYGYTF. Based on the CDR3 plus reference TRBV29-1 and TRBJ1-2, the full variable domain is SAVISQKPSRDICQRGTSLTIQCQVDSQVTMMFWYRQQPGQSLTLIATANQGSEATYESGFVIDKFPISRPNLTFSTLTVSNMSPEDSSIYLCSVEIAAGYGYTFGSGTRLTVV.

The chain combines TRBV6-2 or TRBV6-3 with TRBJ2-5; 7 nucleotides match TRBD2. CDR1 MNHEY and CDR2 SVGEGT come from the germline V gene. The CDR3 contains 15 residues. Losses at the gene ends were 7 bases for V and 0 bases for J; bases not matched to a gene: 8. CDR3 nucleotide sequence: TGTGCCAGCAAGCCCCTAGCGGAGTACCAAGAGACCCAGTACTTC. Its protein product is CASKPLAEYQETQYF.

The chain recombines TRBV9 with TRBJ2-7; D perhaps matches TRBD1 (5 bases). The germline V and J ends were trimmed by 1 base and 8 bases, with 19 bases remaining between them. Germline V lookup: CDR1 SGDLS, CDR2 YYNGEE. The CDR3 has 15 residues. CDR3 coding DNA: TGTGCCAGCAGCGTATCGATAAATGGACAATACAAGCAGTACTTC. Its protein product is CASSVSINGQYKQYF.

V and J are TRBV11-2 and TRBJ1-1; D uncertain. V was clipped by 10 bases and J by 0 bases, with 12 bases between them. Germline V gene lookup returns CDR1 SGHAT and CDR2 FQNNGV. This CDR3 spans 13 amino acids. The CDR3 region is CATRANLNTEAFF. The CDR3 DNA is TGTGCCACCCGTGCAAATTTGAACACTGAAGCTTTCTTT. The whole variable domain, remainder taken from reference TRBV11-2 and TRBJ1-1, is EAGVAQSPRYKIIEKRQSVAFWCNPISGHATLYWYQQILGQGPKLLIQFQNNGVVDDSQLPKDRFSAERLKGVDSTLKIQPAKLEDSAVYLCATRANLNTEAFFGQGTRLTVV.

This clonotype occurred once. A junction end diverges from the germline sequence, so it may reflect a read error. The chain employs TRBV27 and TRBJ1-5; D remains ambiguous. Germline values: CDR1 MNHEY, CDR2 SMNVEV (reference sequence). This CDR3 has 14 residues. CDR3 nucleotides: TGTGCCAGCAGTTTATGGGGTGGCAATCGGCCCCAGCATTTT. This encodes CASSLWGGNRPQHF.

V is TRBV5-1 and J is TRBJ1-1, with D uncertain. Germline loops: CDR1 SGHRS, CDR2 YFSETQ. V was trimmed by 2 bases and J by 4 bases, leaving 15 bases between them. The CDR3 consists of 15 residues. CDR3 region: CASSLWQARGTEAFF. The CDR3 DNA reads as TGCGCCAGCAGCTTATGGCAGGCACGGGGCACTGAAGCTTTCTTT. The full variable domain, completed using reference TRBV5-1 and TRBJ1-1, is KAGVTQTPRYLIKTRGQQVTLSCSPISGHRSVSWYQQTPGQGLQFLFEYFSETQRNKGNFPGRFSGRQFSNSRSEMNVSTLELGDSALYLCASSLWQARGTEAFFGQGTRLTVV.

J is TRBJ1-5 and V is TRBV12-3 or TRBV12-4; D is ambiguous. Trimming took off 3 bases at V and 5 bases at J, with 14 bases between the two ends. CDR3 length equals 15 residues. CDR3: CASSFALVGDQPQHF. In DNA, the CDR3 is TGTGCCAGCAGTTTTGCGCTGGTCGGGGATCAGCCCCAGCATTTT.

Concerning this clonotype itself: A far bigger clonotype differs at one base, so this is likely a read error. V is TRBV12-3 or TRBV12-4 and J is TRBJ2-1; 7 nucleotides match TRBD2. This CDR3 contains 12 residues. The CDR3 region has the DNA TGTGCCGGCAGTGGGGGGGGAAATGAGCAGTTCTTC. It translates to CAGSGGGNEQFF.

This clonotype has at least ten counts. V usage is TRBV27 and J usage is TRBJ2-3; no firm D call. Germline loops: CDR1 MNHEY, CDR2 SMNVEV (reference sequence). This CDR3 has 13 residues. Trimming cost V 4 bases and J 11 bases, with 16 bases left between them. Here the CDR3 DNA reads TGTGCCAGCAGTTCCCTTATAGGCCAGGAGCAGTATTTT. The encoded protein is CASSSLIGQEQYF.

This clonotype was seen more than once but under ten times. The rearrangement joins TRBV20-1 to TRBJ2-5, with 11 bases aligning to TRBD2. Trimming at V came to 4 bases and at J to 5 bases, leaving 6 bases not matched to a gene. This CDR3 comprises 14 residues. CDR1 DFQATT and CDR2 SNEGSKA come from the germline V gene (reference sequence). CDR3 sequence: CSATGLAGVETQYF. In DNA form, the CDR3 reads TGCAGTGCTACCGGACTAGCGGGTGTGGAGACCCAGTACTTC.

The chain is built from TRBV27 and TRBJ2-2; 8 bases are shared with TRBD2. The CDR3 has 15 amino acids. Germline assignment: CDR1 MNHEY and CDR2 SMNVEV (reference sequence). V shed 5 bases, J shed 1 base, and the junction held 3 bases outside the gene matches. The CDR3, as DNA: TGTGCCAGCAGTACACTAGCGGTGAACACCGGGGAGCTGTTTTTT. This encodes CASSTLAVNTGELFF.